This T cell receptor (beta chain) was sequenced for a study of beta chain features in type 1 diabetes. Findings and limits, study-wide: Shorter TCRB CDR3s, moderately but significantly so, marked every one of the four CD4+ subsets in Type 1 diabetes patients.

The isolated RNA, all of it, was reverse transcribed, so expressed TCRB transcripts were what got sequenced. Assay used: immunoSEQ multiplex PCR; TCRdb lists only in-frame clones, some missing. The table has about 160,000 clones, around 8.6% seen once. Germline CDR1 SSHAT, CDR2 FNYEAQ (reference sequence). The CDR3 has 15 residues. In regard to this clone: Its antigen is unidentified. A read error may account for a junction end that differs from germline.

The gene calls are TRBV7-7 and TRBJ2-7; 11 positions match TRBD1. The sequencing input was central memory CD4+ T cells from blood. The sequence came from a woman between 18 and 29 years old with type 1 diabetes. The CDR3 region is CASSSSPGTGGEQYF. CDR3 DNA: TGTGCTAGCAGCTCCAGTCCCGGGACAGGGGGCGAGCAGTACTTC. The full variable domain, its missing parts supplied by reference TRBV7-7 and TRBJ2-7, is GAGVSQSPRYKVTKRGQDVTLRCDPISSHATLYWYQQALGQGPEFLTYFNYEAQPDKSGLPSDRFSAERPEGSISTLTIQRTEQRDSAMYRCASSSSPGTGGEQYFGPGTRLTVT.